This TCR beta chain was captured in a study of identical twins. TCRdb processed the 5' RACE reads anew with MiXCR; each CDR3 protein has one entry. Seen here are roughly 1.6 million distinct CDR3 sequences, under 35% observed once, and the top ten hold 0.25% to 0.3%. The CDR3 is 13 residues long. CDR1 is MGHDK, CDR2 SYGVNS, per germline. The source is a newborn girl in good health. Sample: cord blood. V and J are TRBV25-1 and TRBJ2-4; possible D gene TRBD1, 6 bases. The J call is uncertain, as TRBJ2-7 better fits the DNA end. DNA of the CDR3: TGTGCCAGCTCGAAAGGGGGTGGTTACGAGCAGTACTTC. Translating it yields CASSKGGGYEQYF.